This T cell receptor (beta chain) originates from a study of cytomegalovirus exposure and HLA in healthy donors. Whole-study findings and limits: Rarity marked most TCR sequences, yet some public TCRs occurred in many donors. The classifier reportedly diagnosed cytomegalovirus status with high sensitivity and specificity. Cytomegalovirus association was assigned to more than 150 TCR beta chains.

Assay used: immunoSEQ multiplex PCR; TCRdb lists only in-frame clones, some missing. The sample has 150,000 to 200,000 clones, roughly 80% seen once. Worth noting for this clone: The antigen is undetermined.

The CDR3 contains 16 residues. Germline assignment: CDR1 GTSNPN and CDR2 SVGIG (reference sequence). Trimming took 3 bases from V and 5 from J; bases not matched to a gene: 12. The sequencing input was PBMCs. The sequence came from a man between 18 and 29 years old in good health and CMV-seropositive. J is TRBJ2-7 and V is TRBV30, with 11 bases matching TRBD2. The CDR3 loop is CAWSDARLAGRDEQYF. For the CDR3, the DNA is TGTGCCTGGAGCGATGCCCGACTAGCGGGAAGGGACGAGCAGTACTTC.